Each of the 17 T cell receptor beta chains below was sequenced from the same sample in a study of blood T cell repertoires in COVID-19. TCRdb's table, derived via immunoSEQ multiplex PCR, lists solely in-frame clones and lacks some. The sample contains approximately 290,000 clones, 80% to 85% of which appear only once. The sample consisted of peripheral blood. The receptors were sampled from a person aged 65 to 85 with COVID-19, enrolled during active disease.

The gene calls are TRBV29-1 and TRBJ1-1; D perhaps matches TRBD1 (5 bases). The CDR3 is 14 residues long. The germline gives CDR1 SQVTM, CDR2 ANQGSEA. Trimming left V 2 bases short and J 5 bases short, with 15 bases between. CDR3 DNA: TGCAGCGTTGAACTCCCCGGGGGTGTAACTGAAGCTTTCTTT. The encoded protein is CSVELPGGVTEAFF. The whole variable domain, remainder taken from reference TRBV29-1 and TRBJ1-1, is SAVISQKPSRDICQRGTSLTIQCQVDSQVTMMFWYRQQPGQSLTLIATANQGSEATYESGFVIDKFPISRPNLTFSTLTVSNMSPEDSSIYLCSVELPGGVTEAFFGQGTRLTVV.

This clone appeared a few times. The V gene is TRBV4-1, the J gene TRBJ1-2; maybe TRBD1 (5 bases). There are 15 residues in the CDR3. In germline, CDR1 is MGHRA, CDR2 YSYEKL. V gave up 0 bases and J gave up 3 bases, with 11 bases separating them. CDR3 bases: TGCGCCAGCAGCCAAGATCTCGACAGACACTATGGCTACACCTTC. Translated, it gives CASSQDLDRHYGYTF.

CDR3 nucleotide sequence: TGTGCCAGCAGCTTACTACCGGGACTAGCGACAGAGACCCAGTACTTC. Its protein is CASSLLPGLATETQYF. This chain joins TRBV5-4 and TRBJ2-5, with 10 bases lining up with TRBD2. The V gene end was trimmed by 2 bases and the J gene end by 4 bases; junction bases not matched to a gene: 8. This CDR3 comprises 16 residues. Germline CDR1 reads SGHNT; CDR2 reads YYREEE (reference sequence).

This sequence joins TRBV6-6 and TRBJ2-1; 8 bases match TRBD2. This CDR3 has 17 amino acids. Germline V gene data show CDR1 as MNHNY and CDR2 as SVGAGI (reference sequence). The ends lost 5 bases at V and 3 bases at J; junction bases unmatched: 12. CDR3 sequence reads: CASSHKGGLEFYNEQFF. CDR3 DNA: TGTGCCAGCAGTCACAAAGGGGGACTAGAGTTCTACAATGAGCAGTTCTTC.

The rearrangement uses TRBV24-1 and TRBJ2-3; tentatively, D is TRBD1 (6 bases). The CDR3 is made up of 15 amino acids. CDR1 KGHDR and CDR2 SFDVKD come from the germline V gene. The V end lost 4 bases, the J end lost 2 bases, and 12 bases lay between the germline ends. CDR3 nucleotides: TGTGCCACCAGTGAGCCGGGACACTACACAGATACGCAGTATTTT. It codes for CATSEPGHYTDTQYF.

The chain is built from TRBV15 and TRBJ1-2; 7 bases are shared with TRBD1. Germline loops: CDR1 LNHNV, CDR2 YYDKDF (reference sequence). The trim removed 3 bases at V and 8 bases at J, leaving 15 bases unmatched. The CDR3 runs 16 residues. Here the CDR3 DNA reads TGTGCCACCAGCAGGGACGGGACAGCCCCTGTTGAGGGCTACACCTTC. Its protein product is CATSRDGTAPVEGYTF.

The chain has TRBV29-1 and TRBJ1-1, with 10 bases fitting TRBD1. The CDR3 length is 14 residues. Per germline, CDR1 SQVTM and CDR2 ANQGSEA. V lost 6 bases, J lost 4 bases, and 8 bases stayed unmatched. CDR3 in DNA: TGCAGCGTCTGCCGACAGGGGGCGTTCACTGAAGCTTTCTTT. Translated, it gives CSVCRQGAFTEAFF.

The gene calls are TRBV28 and TRBJ1-3; D is perhaps TRBD1 (5 bases). The CDR3 has 12 amino acids. V was trimmed by 10 bases and J by 9 bases, leaving 16 bases between them. The V gene's germline CDR1 is MDHEN and CDR2 SYDVKM. In DNA form, the CDR3 reads TGTGCCACGATTTCGGGGGGAGGCACCATATATTTT. Protein sequence: CATISGGGTIYF.

The genes are TRBV5-1 and TRBJ2-3, with TRBD2 identical over 9 bases. Germline values: CDR1 SGHRS, CDR2 YFSETQ. The J segment lost 0 bases and the V segment lost 0 bases, leaving 5 bases of the junction unmatched. The CDR3 extends over 17 amino acids. The DNA of the CDR3 is TGCGCCAGCAGCTTGGGCGGGGGGGCCCTTAGCACAGATACGCAGTATTTT. Encoded protein: CASSLGGGALSTDTQYF.

The rearrangement joins TRBV5-8 to TRBJ1-1; D is uncertain. Germline loops: CDR1 SGHTS, CDR2 YDEGEE. Deletions cut 2 bases from V and 4 bases from J, with 6 bases between. This CDR3 has 12 amino acids. The CDR3 DNA is TGTGCCAGCAGCTTTTATCTCACTGAAGCTTTCTTT. This codes for CASSFYLTEAFF.

V usage is TRBV5-1 and J usage is TRBJ1-2; D unresolved. The CDR3 consists of 12 residues. CDR1 and CDR2 from the germline V gene are SGHRS and YFSETQ. Trimming shortened V by 0 bases and J by 5 bases, and 5 bases separated the two germline ends. Written as DNA, the CDR3 is TGCGCCAGCAGCTTGGCGGGATATGGCTACACCTTC. Protein product: CASSLAGYGYTF.

The chain couples TRBV28 to TRBJ2-2; the D is unclear. The length of the CDR3 is 18 residues. The germline V gene has CDR1 MDHEN and CDR2 SYDVKM. Trimming took off 0 bases at V and 5 bases at J, with 19 bases between the two ends. The CDR3 sequence: CASSLWVLFTLGTGELFF. The CDR3 bases are TGTGCCAGCAGTTTATGGGTACTTTTTACTCTCGGGACCGGGGAGCTGTTTTTT.

The sample holds a few counts of this clone. The genes are TRBV5-4 and TRBJ2-7, with D tentatively TRBD1 (5 bases). The V end lost 0 bases, the J end lost 3 bases, and 13 bases lay between the germline ends. Germline CDR1 reads SGHNT; CDR2 reads YYREEE (reference sequence). The CDR3 has 15 amino acids. The CDR3 sequence is CASSLGQGRGYEQYF. The CDR3 DNA reads as TGTGCCAGCAGCTTGGGGCAGGGCAGAGGCTACGAGCAGTACTTC.

This CDR3 reads CASSFGDSRGYTF. CDR3 bases: TGTGCCAGCAGTTTCGGGGACAGTCGAGGCTACACCTTC. The gene calls are TRBV6-5 and TRBJ1-2, with TRBD1 identical over 7 bases. Losses at the gene ends were 4 bases for V and 8 bases for J; bases not matched to a gene: 7. Germline CDR1 MNHEY, CDR2 SVGAGI. The CDR3 spans 13 residues.

The chain has TRBV5-1 and TRBJ1-2; perhaps TRBD1 as D (6 bases). The V and J ends lost 6 bases and 8 bases respectively, with 20 bases between them. This CDR3 is built from 14 residues. In germline, CDR1 is SGHRS, CDR2 YFSETQ. In DNA, the CDR3 is TGCGCCAGCAATCCAGGGGCGGAGGTGGGAGGCTACACCTTC. This encodes CASNPGAEVGGYTF.

V is TRBV10-3 and J is TRBJ2-1; TRBD2 agrees at 8 bases. The CDR3 consists of 18 residues. J was trimmed by 9 bases and V by 5 bases; bases with no gene match: 21. Germline V gene lookup returns CDR1 ENHRY and CDR2 SYGVKD. The CDR3, as DNA: TGTGCCATCAGTAGACCCTCTGTTGCGCGGGAGGCCGCTGGTGAGCAGTTCTTC. It yields the protein CAISRPSVAREAAGEQFF.

The rearrangement links TRBV2 to TRBJ1-4; D gene ambiguous. The V end was cut by 6 bases, the J end by 0 bases, with 11 bases between. This CDR3 is 15 amino acids long. The V gene's germline CDR1 is SNHLY and CDR2 FYNNEI. CDR3 in DNA: TGTGCCAGCAGCGGAGGACGGGCAACTAATGAAAAACTGTTTTTT. This codes for CASSGGRATNEKLFF.